This is a list of T cell receptor beta chains from one sample in a study of cytomegalovirus exposure and HLA in healthy donors. Clones were read by immunoSEQ multiplex PCR, and TCRdb kept only the in-frame ones, dropping some. Of about 150,000 clones in the sample, less than 90% were seen once. Sequencing input: PBMCs. The source of these receptors is a boy aged 2 to 10 in good health and CMV-seronegative. Both conserved end residues are part of each CDR3. The order of the fields is CDR3 protein, J gene, V gene, clone size. Clone size is shown for a subset of rows, as once, few, many or a class of expanded clone.

cdr3_aa: CASSRSGTGPLNTGELFF
j_call: TRBJ2-2
v_call: TRBV4-1
clone_size: NA

cdr3_aa: CATSRTLTGGWGTDTQYF
j_call: TRBJ2-3
v_call: TRBV15
clone_size: NA

cdr3_aa: CSVLGTARDNTGELFF
j_call: TRBJ2-2
v_call: TRBV29-1
clone_size: few

cdr3_aa: CASSVTGAGAEAFF
j_call: TRBJ1-1
v_call: TRBV9
clone_size: NA

cdr3_aa: CATSRDRYGRESPYNEQFF
j_call: TRBJ2-1
v_call: TRBV15
clone_size: NA

cdr3_aa: CASSWGTGNTEAFF
j_call: TRBJ1-1
v_call: TRBV5-1
clone_size: once

cdr3_aa: CASSPSGDTEAFF
j_call: TRBJ1-1
v_call: TRBV7-9
clone_size: NA

cdr3_aa: CASSLDREGEKLFF
j_call: TRBJ1-4
v_call: TRBV11-2
clone_size: NA

cdr3_aa: CASSRHSGGDGYTF
j_call: TRBJ1-2
v_call: TRBV7-9
clone_size: NA

cdr3_aa: CASSLQGRTEAFF
j_call: TRBJ1-1
v_call: TRBV27
clone_size: NA

cdr3_aa: CASSSAVTSGNYEQYF
j_call: TRBJ2-7
v_call: TRBV5-1
clone_size: once

cdr3_aa: CASSQLDKTYEQYF
j_call: TRBJ2-7
v_call: TRBV14
clone_size: NA

cdr3_aa: CAWSPLGALGNYGYTF
j_call: TRBJ1-2
v_call: TRBV30
clone_size: NA

cdr3_aa: CASSEGLAVYEQYF
j_call: TRBJ2-7
v_call: TRBV6-1
clone_size: once

cdr3_aa: CASRGLLAGEPDTQYF
j_call: TRBJ2-3
v_call: TRBV7-9
clone_size: NA

cdr3_aa: CASSFSGREGNEQFF
j_call: TRBJ2-1
v_call: TRBV27
clone_size: NA

cdr3_aa: CASSSGLVGGQFF
j_call: TRBJ2-1
v_call: TRBV5-4
clone_size: NA

cdr3_aa: CASSDSRAGYNEQFF
j_call: TRBJ2-1
v_call: TRBV6-4
clone_size: NA

cdr3_aa: CASSYDREGEKLFF
j_call: TRBJ1-4
v_call: TRBV6-5
clone_size: few

cdr3_aa: CASSQGALLSYEQYF
j_call: NA
v_call: TRBV4-2
clone_size: NA

cdr3_aa: CASSQVGRGTGELFF
j_call: TRBJ2-2
v_call: TRBV4-1
clone_size: NA

cdr3_aa: CASTNRNSGEKLFF
j_call: TRBJ1-4
v_call: TRBV5-6
clone_size: NA

cdr3_aa: CASSYRGLGIGEQYF
j_call: TRBJ2-7
v_call: TRBV6-5
clone_size: NA

cdr3_aa: CASSLGEGGYNSPLHF
j_call: TRBJ1-6
v_call: TRBV5-1
clone_size: NA

cdr3_aa: CASSDRGTEAFF
j_call: TRBJ1-1
v_call: TRBV7-8
clone_size: NA

cdr3_aa: CASEGQRLLGNTIYF
j_call: TRBJ1-3
v_call: TRBV18
clone_size: few

cdr3_aa: CASSPGTATGELFF
j_call: TRBJ2-2
v_call: TRBV11-3
clone_size: NA

cdr3_aa: CASSFAEEKAFF
j_call: TRBJ1-1
v_call: TRBV5-6
clone_size: NA

cdr3_aa: CASSLTAGGIDEQFF
j_call: TRBJ2-1
v_call: TRBV28
clone_size: NA

cdr3_aa: CASSARVATDTQYF
j_call: TRBJ2-3
v_call: TRBV5-4
clone_size: NA

cdr3_aa: CASGALNTGELFF
j_call: TRBJ2-2
v_call: TRBV27
clone_size: NA

cdr3_aa: CASSIGGEQYF
j_call: TRBJ2-7
v_call: TRBV19
clone_size: NA

cdr3_aa: CASSPGRQVGSGNTIYF
j_call: NA
v_call: TRBV4-1
clone_size: NA

cdr3_aa: CASSQGLYVGTGELFF
j_call: TRBJ2-2
v_call: TRBV5-1
clone_size: NA

cdr3_aa: CASSEGRKYF
j_call: TRBJ2-7
v_call: TRBV2
clone_size: NA

cdr3_aa: CASSRDRARNEQFF
j_call: TRBJ2-1
v_call: TRBV19
clone_size: NA

cdr3_aa: CASSSLSGYYEQYF
j_call: TRBJ2-7
v_call: TRBV7-9
clone_size: NA

cdr3_aa: CAWSEAGDEAFF
j_call: TRBJ1-1
v_call: TRBV30
clone_size: once

cdr3_aa: CASSNRASNEKLFF
j_call: TRBJ1-4
v_call: TRBV5-6
clone_size: few

cdr3_aa: CASSQEMGQVYAVGYTF
j_call: TRBJ1-2
v_call: TRBV4-2
clone_size: NA

cdr3_aa: CASSISGTGVETQYF
j_call: TRBJ2-5
v_call: TRBV9
clone_size: NA

cdr3_aa: CASSGGREYFSEQFF
j_call: TRBJ2-1
v_call: TRBV18
clone_size: NA

cdr3_aa: CASRGGVAKNIQYF
j_call: TRBJ2-4
v_call: TRBV6-5
clone_size: NA

cdr3_aa: CASRKGLAGEEQFF
j_call: TRBJ2-1
v_call: TRBV28
clone_size: NA

cdr3_aa: CASSLKVKTSGSQETQYF
j_call: TRBJ2-5
v_call: TRBV7-6
clone_size: NA

cdr3_aa: CASSRTAALSYNEQFF
j_call: TRBJ2-1
v_call: TRBV19
clone_size: NA

cdr3_aa: CASSLVAGGVNEQFF
j_call: TRBJ2-1
v_call: TRBV5-1
clone_size: NA

cdr3_aa: CASSQGVAADTQYF
j_call: TRBJ2-3
v_call: TRBV4-1
clone_size: NA

cdr3_aa: CASSQAFANTGELFF
j_call: TRBJ2-2
v_call: TRBV14
clone_size: NA

cdr3_aa: CASASTGTGRTMNTEAFF
j_call: TRBJ1-1
v_call: TRBV27
clone_size: once

cdr3_aa: CASSSGTSGRVSYNEQFF
j_call: TRBJ2-1
v_call: TRBV5-4
clone_size: few

cdr3_aa: CASSEARRGTDTQYF
j_call: TRBJ2-3
v_call: TRBV2
clone_size: few

cdr3_aa: CASSPGPSGDTGELFF
j_call: TRBJ2-2
v_call: TRBV11-2
clone_size: NA